A single sample is the source of the 23 T cell receptor beta chains below, sequenced in a study of T cell responses to AZD1222 COVID-19 vaccine. The data were produced by immunoSEQ multiplex PCR, yet TCRdb's version contains in-frame clones alone and is incomplete. The sample shows more than 110,000 clones, roughly nine tenths of them seen only once. Sequences were derived from peripheral blood, sampled on day 0 of AZD1222 vaccination. The receptors were gathered from an adult in good health.

The rearrangement joins TRBV5-4 to TRBJ1-2, with D perhaps matching TRBD1 (6 bases). The CDR3 totals 14 residues. Germline CDR1 SGHNT, CDR2 YYREEE (reference sequence). The germline V and J ends were trimmed by 1 base and 8 bases, with 15 bases remaining between them. The CDR3 loop reads CASSLRQGPGGYTF. For the CDR3, the DNA is TGTGCCAGCAGCTTGAGGCAGGGGCCGGGAGGCTACACCTTC.

The rearrangement uses TRBV24-1 and TRBJ2-5; no clear D. The CDR3 is made up of 15 amino acids. The germline CDR1 and CDR2 sequences are KGHDR and SFDVKD. V lost 4 bases and J lost 0, with 11 bases in between. The CDR3 region has the DNA TGTGCCACCAGTGAACCAGACCGCCACCAAGAGACCCAGTACTTC. Encoded protein: CATSEPDRHQETQYF.

This clone has more than one count but fewer than ten. This sequence joins TRBV6-5 and TRBJ1-2, with D possibly being TRBD1 (6 bases). CDR1 and CDR2 (germline): MNHEY, SVGAGI. There are 13 residues in the CDR3. Trimming removed 6 bases at V and 7 bases at J, with 15 bases between. DNA for the CDR3: TGTGCCAGCAGATCCCAGGGGCGTTTTGGCTACACCTTC. This encodes CASRSQGRFGYTF.

This clone has a handful of counts. This chain links TRBV7-8 with TRBJ1-1, with D perhaps matching TRBD1 (6 bases). Trimming stripped 4 bases from V and 6 bases from J, with 15 bases between. CDR1 is SGHVS, CDR2 FQNEAQ, per germline. The CDR3 loop spans 14 amino acids. CDR3 loop: CASSSPYREPEAFF. CDR3 nucleotide sequence: TGTGCCAGCAGCTCGCCGTACAGGGAGCCTGAAGCTTTCTTT. Variable domain in full (rest from reference TRBV7-8 and TRBJ1-1): GAGVSQSPRYKVAKRGQDVALRCDPISGHVSLFWYQQALGQGPEFLTYFQNEAQLDKSGLPSDRFFAERPEGSVSTLKIQRTQQEDSAVYLCASSSPYREPEAFFGQGTRLTVV.

This clone was observed a handful of times. The chain employs TRBV7-3 and TRBJ1-1, with D tentatively TRBD1 (5 bases). Germline CDR1 is SGHTA and CDR2 is FQGTGA. Trimming took off 6 bases at V and 1 base at J, with 18 bases between the two ends. This CDR3 is built from 16 residues. The CDR3 region is CASRPFSRDENTEAFF. The CDR3 DNA follows: TGTGCCAGCAGACCTTTTAGCAGGGACGAGAACACTGAAGCTTTCTTT.

The table lists this clone with a count of one. The rearrangement joins TRBV30 to TRBJ1-2; D is ambiguous. The CDR3 runs 17 residues. Germline V CDR1 and CDR2: GTSNPN, SVGIG (reference sequence). V lost 1 base and J lost 1, with 19 bases in between. As DNA, the CDR3 is TGTGCCTGGAGTGACCCCTCCCCGTGGGCGGGTAACTATGGCTACACCTTC. Protein sequence: CAWSDPSPWAGNYGYTF.

This clone was counted a single time. This sequence joins TRBV9 and TRBJ1-2; the match to TRBD1 covers 7 bases. V gave up 2 bases and J gave up 4 bases; unmatched junction bases: 11. In germline, CDR1 is SGDLS, CDR2 YYNGEE. CDR3 length equals 16 residues. CDR3 amino acids: CASSVADRAFFYGYTF. CDR3 coding DNA: TGTGCCAGCAGCGTCGCTGACAGGGCGTTTTTCTATGGCTACACCTTC.

J is TRBJ2-2 and V is TRBV14; D is undetermined. CDR1 SGHDN and CDR2 FVKESK come from the germline V gene. The CDR3 consists of 13 residues. V was pared by 4 bases and J by 7 bases, with 10 bases between. CDR3 DNA: TGTGCCAGCAGCCCCCAGAGGAGCGGGGAGCTGTTTTTT. Its translation: CASSPQRSGELFF.

The gene calls are TRBV7-3 and TRBJ2-7; 7 bases fit TRBD1. Unmatched junction bases numbered 6, after V lost 5 bases and J lost 5 bases. The CDR3 is made up of 13 amino acids. CDR1 is SGHTA and CDR2 is FQGTGA in the germline V gene. The CDR3 DNA follows: TGTGCCAGCAGCCCGACAGGGTACCACGAGCAGTACTTC. Translation gives CASSPTGYHEQYF.

V usage is TRBV12-3 or TRBV12-4 and J usage is TRBJ2-7; D is uncertain. The CDR3 length is 11 residues. The ends were cut back, 8 bases at V and 2 bases at J, with 7 bases in the middle. The CDR3 is CASVGAYEQYF. CDR3 nucleotide sequence: TGTGCCAGCGTGGGTGCCTACGAGCAGTACTTC.

The rearrangement links TRBV28 to TRBJ2-4, with a tentative D call TRBD1 (8 bases). CDR1 is MDHEN, CDR2 SYDVKM, per germline. The CDR3 spans 15 residues. V was clipped by 7 bases and J by 7 bases, with 20 bases between them. CDR3 in amino acids: CASNQQGGWRNIQYF. The CDR3 bases are TGTGCCAGCAACCAACAGGGGGGGTGGAGGAACATTCAGTACTTC.

Comments on this clone: The same CDR3 arises from other DNA sequences in this sample as well. This chain joins TRBV5-1 and TRBJ2-5; no clear D gene. Germline-derived CDR1 and CDR2 are SGHRS and YFSETQ. The CDR3 spans 12 residues. Trimming stripped 2 bases from V and 4 bases from J, with 6 bases between. The CDR3 is CASSFNRETQYF. Here the CDR3 DNA reads TGCGCCAGCAGCTTTAATCGAGAGACCCAGTACTTC.

V usage is TRBV6-4 and J usage is TRBJ1-2; 9 nucleotides align to TRBD1. CDR3 length: 16 residues. V gave up 2 bases and J gave up 0 bases; unmatched junction bases: 4. Germline V gives CDR1 MRHNA, CDR2 SNTAGT. In nucleotides, the CDR3 is TGTGCCAGCAGTGACGACCGGGACAGGGCTAACTATGGCTACACCTTC. It codes for CASSDDRDRANYGYTF.

To note about this clone: This same CDR3 is encoded by further DNA sequences in the sample. This chain uses TRBV14 with TRBJ1-6, with unresolved D. CDR3 length: 14 residues. Trimming removed 1 base from V and 3 bases from J, with 4 bases in between. CDR1 and CDR2 (germline): SGHDN, FVKESK. DNA of the CDR3: TGTGCCAGCAGCCAAGGGGGCTATAATTCACCCCTCCACTTT. Protein product: CASSQGGYNSPLHF.

This clone was picked up one time. This rearrangement joins TRBV28 to TRBJ2-4; maybe TRBD1 (6 bases). CDR1 is MDHEN, CDR2 SYDVKM, per germline. Trimming removed 2 bases from V and 3 bases from J, with 14 bases in between. This CDR3 is 16 amino acids long. The DNA of the CDR3 is TGTGCCAGCAGTTTAATGGCAGGGGCGAGCAAAAACATTCAGTACTTC. It yields the protein CASSLMAGASKNIQYF.

The chain uses TRBV5-5 and TRBJ2-7, with D maybe TRBD2 (5 bases). The V end was cut by 1 base, the J end by 2 bases, with 10 bases between. Germline V gene lookup returns CDR1 SGHKS and CDR2 YYEKEE (reference sequence). The CDR3 has 14 amino acids. CDR3 region: CASSLNLGAYEQYF. The DNA of the CDR3 is TGTGCCAGCAGCTTGAATCTGGGAGCCTACGAGCAGTACTTC.

The CDR3 reads CASSPPQETQYF. Written as DNA, the CDR3 is TGTGCCAGCAGCCCCCCCCAAGAGACCCAGTACTTC. This chain joins TRBV9 and TRBJ2-5; unclear D gene. The CDR3 loop spans 12 amino acids. Looked up from germline, CDR1 is SGDLS and CDR2 is YYNGEE. Trimming stripped 4 bases from V and 1 base from J, with 5 bases between.

CDR3: CASSLVQQGLGEQYF. The DNA of the CDR3 is TGTGCCAGCAGCTTGGTTCAACAGGGGTTGGGCGAGCAGTACTTC. The chain joins TRBV5-5 to TRBJ2-7, with 7 bases matching TRBD1. Germline V lookup: CDR1 SGHKS, CDR2 YYEKEE (reference sequence). This CDR3 contains 15 residues. Trimming cost V 0 bases and J 6 bases; bases outside gene matches: 9.

The chain combines TRBV19 with TRBJ1-5, with 9 bases identical to TRBD1. The CDR3 runs to 13 residues. V was clipped by 6 bases and J by 5 bases; unmatched bases: 2. Germline V gene sequence: CDR1 LNHDA, CDR2 SQIVND (reference sequence). This CDR3 reads CASRRTGDQPQHF. DNA for the CDR3: TGTGCCAGTAGGAGGACAGGGGATCAGCCCCAGCATTTT.

J is TRBJ1-5 and V is TRBV4-1, with D uncertain. CDR3 length: 12 amino acids. Trimming took 1 base from V and 4 from J, leaving 2 bases between them. Germline lookup yields CDR1 MGHRA and CDR2 YSYEKL. The DNA of the CDR3 is TGCGCCAGCAGCCAAGCAAATCAGCCCCAGCATTTT. Translation: CASSQANQPQHF.

This clone was seen a single time. V and J are TRBV3-1 (or the pseudogene TRBV3-2) and TRBJ2-7; 10 positions agree with TRBD2. The CDR3 runs to 17 residues. Trimming at V came to 1 base and at J to 9 bases, leaving 15 bases not matched to a gene. Germline V gives CDR1 LGHDT, CDR2 YNNKEL (reference sequence). DNA for the CDR3: TGTGCCAGCAGCCAAGGAGGGTTCCGAAGGACTAGCGGCGGGCAGTACTTC. Translated: CASSQGGFRRTSGGQYF.

This chain links TRBV6-5 with TRBJ2-2; 7 bases map to TRBD2. V shed 6 bases, J shed 4 bases, and the junction held 8 bases outside the gene matches. The CDR3 is made up of 15 amino acids. Germline assignment: CDR1 MNHEY and CDR2 SVGAGI. In nucleotides, the CDR3 is TGTGCCAGCAGCCTTAGCGGGCTCCCCACCGGGGAGCTGTTTTTT. Protein sequence: CASSLSGLPTGELFF.

The chain uses TRBV2 and TRBJ1-2; D gene unclear. Germline CDR1 and CDR2: SNHLY and FYNNEI. The CDR3 runs to 13 residues. The V and J ends lost 6 bases and 6 bases respectively, with 14 bases between them. This CDR3 is CASRPYSGNGYTF. The CDR3 nucleotides are TGTGCCAGCAGGCCCTACAGTGGCAATGGCTACACCTTC.